A single sample gave rise to the 17 T cell receptor beta chains below, sequenced in a study of CD8+ T cells in alopecia areata. The sorting of pooled cutaneous lymph node cells relied on CD4, CD8alpha, NKG2D, NKG2ACE and other markers. Reverse transcribed after extraction, RNA yielded cDNA as the sequencing template. Measured with immunoSEQ multiplex PCR; TCRdb has only the in-frame clones, and not every one. Altogether 290,000 or so clones were found in the sample, and no singletons occur. Sequencing input: CD4+ T cells sorted from a lymph node. Receptors originate from a C3H/HeJ mouse with alopecia areata. Strain MHC haplotype: H2-k.

This clone was picked up a small number of times. All gene names here are mouse names. The read falls 3 residues short of the CDR3 end, and the missing part is taken from the germline J gene. V is TRBV13-3 and J is TRBJ1-6; 9 nucleotides align to TRBD1. TRBJ1-6 falls under the ORF class, with uncertain function. Germline V gene data show CDR1 as NNHDY and CDR2 as SYVADS. The CDR3 sequence is 15 residues long. The V segment lost 5 bases and the J segment 5 bases; nucleotides outside the gene matches: 5. The CDR3 is CASSVQGADNSPLYF. Incomplete CDR3 DNA: TGTGCCAGCAGCGTACAGGGGGCGGATAATTCGCCC.

With regard to this clone: The gene names here belong to mouse. The CDR3 end is not reached by the read, which stops 4 residues before it; the germline J gene fills it in. Other DNA variants within this sample encode the same CDR3. The chain couples TRBV13-1 to TRBJ1-2; 10 bases align to TRBD1. The CDR3 has 15 residues. Germline V lookup: CDR1 NSHNY, CDR2 SYGAGN. V shed 3 bases and J 0 bases; nucleotides not matched to a gene: 2. The CDR3 bases that were read are TGTGCCAGCAGTGGTGGGACAGGGGCAAACTCC. This gives the protein CASSGGTGANS. The whole CDR3 protein is CASSGGTGANSDYTF.

Notes on this clone: Genes and germline are mouse. The DNA ends 4 residues before the CDR3 does, and the rest of the CDR3 is filled in from the germline J gene. The chain couples TRBV19 to TRBJ2-2; 10 nucleotides match TRBD1. Germline CDR1 FNHDT, CDR2 SITEND (reference sequence). CDR3 length: 13 residues. V was pared by 10 bases and J by 4 bases, with 4 bases of the junction left unmatched. The covered CDR3 bases are TGTGCCGCCCGGGACAGGGGCACCGGG. Protein product: CAARDRGTG. The CDR3 in full is CAARDRGTGQLYF.

A note on this clone: Genes here carry mouse names. The sequence runs out 4 residues before the end of the CDR3; the remainder is reconstructed from the germline J gene. The chain couples TRBV1 to TRBJ1-1; D is perhaps TRBD1 (6 bases). There are 15 residues in the CDR3. V lost 0 bases, J lost 4 bases, and 12 bases lay in between. Germline V CDR1 and CDR2: NSQYPW, LRSPGD (reference sequence). CDR3 DNA (partial): TGCACCTGCAGTGCAGATCACAGGGCGAGCACA. Protein product: CTCSADHRAST. The CDR3 in full is CTCSADHRASTEVFF.

Turning to this clone: The gene symbols are mouse symbols. The read falls 4 residues short of the CDR3 end, and the missing part is taken from the germline J gene. The same CDR3 can be traced to other DNA sequences in this sample. The chain carries TRBV1 and TRBJ2-5, with 8 bases fitting TRBD2. Losses at the gene ends were 3 bases for V and 3 bases for J; bases not matched to a gene: 5. Germline CDR1 and CDR2: NSQYPW and LRSPGD (reference sequence). The CDR3 is 15 amino acids. CDR3 DNA, as far as it was read: TGCACCTGCAGTGCTCTGGGGGGCGGACAAGAC. It yields the protein CTCSALGGGQD. The whole CDR3 protein reads CTCSALGGGQDTQYF.

For this clone: The gene names here belong to mouse. The CDR3 end falls 4 residues outside the read, so it is completed with the germline J gene. Additional DNA sequences in this sample encode the identical CDR3. The V gene is TRBV1, the J gene TRBJ2-7; 7 nucleotides line up with TRBD1. V lost 3 bases to trimming and J lost 0 bases; unmatched junction nucleotides: 2. The CDR3 runs 14 residues. The germline gives CDR1 NSQYPW, CDR2 LRSPGD (reference sequence). Partial CDR3 DNA: TGCACCTGCAGTGCGACAGGGAGCTCCTAT. Amino acid sequence: CTCSATGSSY. The full CDR3 protein reads CTCSATGSSYEQYF.

About this clone: Gene and germline names: mouse. The CDR3 end falls 4 residues outside the read, so it is completed with the germline J gene. The chain carries TRBV1 and TRBJ2-5, with D maybe TRBD2 (6 bases). The CDR3 extends over 16 amino acids. Trimming took 3 bases from V and 2 from J, leaving 15 bases between them. Looked up from germline, CDR1 is NSQYPW and CDR2 is LRSPGD (reference sequence). The sequenced part of the CDR3 DNA is TGCACCTGCAGTGCCGGCCTGGGGCTTCTCCAAGAC. Translated: CTCSAGLGLLQD. The CDR3 reads in full as CTCSAGLGLLQDTQYF.

This clone was recorded a few times. The genes and germline here are from mouse. The read falls 4 residues short of the CDR3 end, and the missing part is taken from the germline J gene. V is TRBV19 and J is TRBJ1-1, with 7 bases matching TRBD1. The germline V gene encodes CDR1 FNHDT and CDR2 SITEND (reference sequence). Losses at the gene ends were 3 bases for V and 0 bases for J; bases not matched to a gene: 2. The CDR3 is 14 residues long. CDR3 DNA, as far as it was read: TGTGCCAGCAGTAAGGGACAGACAAACACA. This gives the protein CASSKGQTNT. The whole CDR3 sequence reads CASSKGQTNTEVFF.

As to this clone: These gene names are mouse names. The read terminates 4 residues before the CDR3 end, so the remaining end is supplied by the germline J gene. The rearrangement joins TRBV13-3 to TRBJ1-1; 7 positions agree with TRBD1. Trimming cost V 0 bases and J 0 bases; bases outside gene matches: 2. Germline V gives CDR1 NNHDY, CDR2 SYVADS. The CDR3 covers 15 residues. CDR3 protein: CASSDATGTNTEVFF. The sequenced CDR3 bases are TGTGCCAGCAGTGATGCGACAGGGACAAACACA.

This clone was counted only a few times. Genes and germline come from the mouse. The CDR3 goes on 4 residues after the read ends, and that part is filled in from the germline J gene. Other DNA sequences in the same sample also yield this CDR3. The chain uses TRBV3 and TRBJ2-5; 8 nucleotides match TRBD1. The CDR3 sequence is 15 residues long. In germline, CDR1 is SNHLY, CDR2 FYNGKV (reference sequence). Unmatched junction bases numbered 2, after V lost 3 bases and J lost 0 bases. CDR3 sequence: CASSLTGVNQDTQYF. The CDR3 DNA, read in part, is TGTGCCAGCAGCTTGACAGGGGTTAACCAAGAC.

Concerning this clone itself: Mouse gene names and germline throughout. The read halts 4 residues ahead of the CDR3 end, with the missing end drawn from the germline J gene. This rearrangement joins TRBV13-2 to TRBJ2-5, with 10 bases aligning to TRBD2. CDR1 NNHNN and CDR2 SYGAGS come from the germline V gene (reference sequence). The CDR3 is 15 residues long. This CDR3 reads CASGDAWGGADTQYF. The covered CDR3 bases are TGTGCCAGCGGTGATGCCTGGGGGGGCGCGGAC.

On this clone itself: Germline and genes here are mouse. The missing CDR3 end, 4 residues past where the read stops, is filled in from the germline J gene. This rearrangement joins TRBV12-1 to TRBJ2-5; 10 bases align to TRBD2. The V gene's germline CDR1 is SGHSN and CDR2 HYEKVE. CDR3 length: 15 amino acids. V lost 1 base, J lost 2 bases, and 2 bases stayed unmatched. Here the CDR3 reads CASSLTGGRQDTQYF. The CDR3 DNA, read in part, is TGTGCCAGCTCTCTGACTGGGGGGCGCCAAGAC.

A few counts support this clone. All gene names here are mouse names. The read halts 4 residues ahead of the CDR3 end, with the missing end drawn from the germline J gene. V and J are TRBV13-3 and TRBJ2-2; unclear D gene. V was shortened by 2 bases and J by 3 bases, with 5 bases between the two germline ends. CDR3 length equals 13 residues. Germline CDR1 is NNHDY and CDR2 is SYVADS. CDR3 sequence: CASSEWYTGQLYF. CDR3 bases read: TGTGCCAGCAGTGAATGGTACACCGGG.

At least ten counts were recorded for this clone. Gene names follow the mouse nomenclature. The sequence runs out 4 residues before the end of the CDR3; the remainder is reconstructed from the germline J gene. The chain is built from TRBV17 and TRBJ2-7; 8 bases match TRBD2. Germline V CDR1 and CDR2: MNHDT, YYDKIL. The J segment lost 2 bases and the V segment lost 5 bases, leaving 2 bases of the junction unmatched. The CDR3 extends over 13 amino acids. This CDR3 is CASSGWGAYEQYF. CDR3 DNA (partial): TGTGCTAGCAGTGGCTGGGGGGCCTAT.

This clone was seen more than once but under ten times. Germline and genes here are mouse. Other DNA sequences of this sample code for an identical CDR3. The DNA read from the CDR3 is TGTGCCAGCAGTGTGGGACAGGGACAAGAC. This translates into CASSVGQGQD. The whole CDR3 sequence reads CASSVGQGQDTQYF. The genes are TRBV13-1 and TRBJ2-5; 9 nucleotides align to TRBD1. The CDR3 extends 4 residues past the end of the read, so its final part is completed from the germline J gene. Germline CDR1 is NSHNY and CDR2 is SYGAGN. This CDR3 is 14 amino acids long. J was trimmed by 3 bases and V by 3 bases; bases with no gene match: 2.

This clone has just a few counts. Genes here carry mouse names. The read finishes 4 residues shy of the CDR3 end, and the germline J gene is used to complete it. This chain connects TRBV19 to TRBJ2-5, with TRBD2 matching over 8 bases. The V segment lost 3 bases and the J segment 0 bases; nucleotides outside the gene matches: 3. This CDR3 spans 15 amino acids. Germline-derived CDR1 and CDR2 are FNHDT and SITEND (reference sequence). The CDR3 is CASSTTGVNQDTQYF. Incomplete CDR3 DNA: TGTGCCAGCAGTACGACTGGGGTTAACCAAGAC.

Note on this clone: Germline and genes: mouse. From the germline J gene comes the end of the CDR3, since the read stops 4 residues before it. The chain is built from TRBV1 and TRBJ2-2; a weak D match, TRBD1 (6 bases). Germline V CDR1 and CDR2: NSQYPW, LRSPGD (reference sequence). The CDR3 spans 16 residues. The V end was cut by 0 bases, the J end by 2 bases, with 10 bases between. The CDR3 DNA, read in part, is TGCACCTGCAGTGCAGATCACACAGGGAACACCGGG. Its protein product is CTCSADHTGNTG. The whole CDR3 region reads CTCSADHTGNTGQLYF.